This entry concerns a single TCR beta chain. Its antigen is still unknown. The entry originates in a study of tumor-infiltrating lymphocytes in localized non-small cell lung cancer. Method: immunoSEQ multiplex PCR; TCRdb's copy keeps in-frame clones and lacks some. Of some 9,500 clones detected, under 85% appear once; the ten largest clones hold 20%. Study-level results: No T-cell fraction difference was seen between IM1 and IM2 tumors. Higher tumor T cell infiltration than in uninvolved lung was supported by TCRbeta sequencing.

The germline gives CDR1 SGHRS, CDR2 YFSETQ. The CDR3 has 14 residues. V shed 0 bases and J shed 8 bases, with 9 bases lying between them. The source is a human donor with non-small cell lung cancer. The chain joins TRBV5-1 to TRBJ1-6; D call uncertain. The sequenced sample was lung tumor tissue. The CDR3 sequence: CASSLAVRDSPLHF. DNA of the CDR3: TGCGCCAGCAGCTTGGCGGTAAGGGATTCACCCCTCCACTTT.